This T cell receptor beta chain came from a study of T cell repertoires in cytomegalovirus infection. Regarding the study as a whole: Predominance within the ex vivo response was attributable to HLA-C-restricted CMV-specific TCR beta clonotypes. Summed frequency of public TCR beta families distinguished CMV carriers with the relevant HLA.

TCRdb passed the reads through MiXCR, listing each CDR3 protein once. The table shows a few hundred thousand distinct CDR3 sequences, with about 39% occurring only once. In the case of this clonotype: Its antigen is not known.

The ends lost 6 bases at V and 7 bases at J; junction bases unmatched: 9. The CDR3 is 15 amino acids. Germline values: CDR1 LNHDA, CDR2 SQIVND (reference sequence). This clonotype was sampled from a human donor in good health (CMV status not recorded). Some clones in this sample may be carry-over from other donors' samples. The sequenced sample was cultured PBMCs, obtained from culture after CMV antigen stimulation. This chain links TRBV19 with TRBJ1-4; 9 nucleotides align to TRBD1. The CDR3 nucleotides read TGTGCCAGTAGAACCGGGACAGGGATTTCTGAAAAACTGTTTTTT. Its translation is CASRTGTGISEKLFF.